The clone carrying this T cell receptor (beta chain) was detected only a few times. These data belong to a study of T cell repertoires in cytomegalovirus infection. A single record per CDR3 protein comes from TCRdb applying MiXCR to the reads. Altogether 180,000 or so distinct CDR3 sequences are present, approximately 18% being singletons, with the ten largest covering almost 25%. The V end was cut by 7 bases, the J end by 0 bases, with 16 bases between. CDR1 is LNHNV and CDR2 is YYDKDF in the germline V gene (reference sequence). This CDR3 spans 15 amino acids. The chain uses TRBV15 and TRBJ2-7; TRBD1 is a possible D gene (5 bases). The sequence was collected from a human donor in good health (CMV status not recorded). Some clones in this sample may be carry-over from other donors' samples. The specimen was CD8+ T cells from PBMCs. The DNA of the CDR3 is TGTGCCACCACCCCCCAGACAGATCACTCCTACGAGCAGTACTTC. Protein sequence: CATTPQTDHSYEQYF.